The 17 T cell receptor beta chains reported below all come from one sample, sequenced in a study of cytomegalovirus exposure and HLA in healthy donors. A multiplex PCR was run with 60 Vbeta primers and 13 Jbeta primers. Method: immunoSEQ multiplex PCR; TCRdb's copy keeps in-frame clones and lacks some. The data show about 110,000 clones, with roughly 74% seen just once and 2% to 3% held by the top ten. The sample consisted of PBMCs. The receptors come from a man aged 35-49 years in good health and CMV-seronegative.

The rearrangement links TRBV4-1 to TRBJ1-1, with D maybe TRBD1 (6 bases). Deletions cut 0 bases from V and 3 bases from J, with 17 bases between. The germline gives CDR1 MGHRA, CDR2 YSYEKL. This CDR3 is built from 17 residues. Here the CDR3 reads CASSQEPQGFEDTEAFF. CDR3 nucleotide sequence: TGCGCCAGCAGCCAAGAACCCCAGGGGTTCGAGGACACTGAAGCTTTCTTT.

Of note for this clone: One junction end disagrees with the germline gene, perhaps due to a read error. The chain couples TRBV7-9 to TRBJ2-5, with a tentative D call TRBD2 (7 bases). The CDR3 has 15 residues. Germline V lookup: CDR1 SEHNR, CDR2 FQNEAQ (reference sequence). This CDR3 is CSSSWDNSGVETQYF. Written as DNA, the CDR3 is TGTTCCAGCAGCTGGGACAACAGCGGGGTTGAGACCCAGTACTTC.

J is TRBJ1-1 and V is TRBV9, with 7 bases fitting TRBD1. The V gene end was trimmed by 0 bases and the J gene end by 5 bases; junction bases not matched to a gene: 7. Germline V gives CDR1 SGDLS, CDR2 YYNGEE. The CDR3 is 15 amino acids. Written as DNA, the CDR3 is TGTGCCAGCAGCGTAGGAGCAGGGGGAGGAACTGAAGCTTTCTTT. This codes for CASSVGAGGGTEAFF.

In this sample, this clone turned up a few times. The chain links TRBV4-2 to TRBJ2-1, with TRBD2 matching over 9 bases. There are 16 residues in the CDR3. Germline-derived CDR1 and CDR2 are LGHNA and YNFKEQ. V dropped 3 bases and J dropped 1; count of bases not matched to a gene: 4. CDR3: CASSHEAGGSYNEQFF. In nucleotides, the CDR3 is TGTGCCAGCAGCCATGAGGCGGGGGGGTCCTACAATGAGCAGTTCTTC.

The J gene is TRBJ2-7, the V gene TRBV10-1; D may be TRBD2 (5 bases). Germline V gene sequence: CDR1 WNHNN, CDR2 SYGVQD (reference sequence). Trimming took off 2 bases at V and 9 bases at J, with 14 bases between the two ends. This CDR3 region has 13 residues. The DNA of the CDR3 is TGCGCCAGCAGTGAGCGGGGAGCCTGGGGGCAGTACTTC. Protein: CASSERGAWGQYF.

This rearrangement joins TRBV7-3 to TRBJ2-2; TRBD2 matches 8 bases. Germline CDR1 and CDR2: SGHTA and FQGTGA. V trimming: 4 bases; J trimming: 6 bases; junction bases outside the gene matches: 10. The CDR3 runs 16 residues. The CDR3 loop is CASSSHGAGAAGELFF. The CDR3 DNA reads as TGTGCCAGCAGCTCGCACGGAGCGGGGGCGGCCGGGGAGCTGTTTTTT.

In this sample, this clone turned up once. V and J are TRBV19 and TRBJ1-5, with 8 bases aligning to TRBD1. From germline, CDR1 is LNHDA and CDR2 SQIVND (reference sequence). The CDR3 has 16 amino acids. V shed 5 bases, J shed 2 bases, and the junction held 8 bases outside the gene matches. CDR3 loop: CASSPPWGQGNQPQHF. The CDR3 nucleotides read TGTGCCAGTAGTCCCCCTTGGGGACAGGGCAATCAGCCCCAGCATTTT. Full variable domain (missing parts from reference TRBV19 and TRBJ1-5): DGGITQSPKYLFRKEGQNVTLSCEQNLNHDAMYWYRQDPGQGLRLIYYSQIVNDFQKGDIAEGYSVSREKKESFPLTVTSAQKNPTAFYLCASSPPWGQGNQPQHFGDGTRLSIL.

V and J are TRBV6-1 and TRBJ2-7; TRBD1 might be the D (5 bases). The V end was cut by 8 bases, the J end by 3 bases, with 17 bases between. CDR1 and CDR2 from the germline V gene are MNHNS and SASEGT. CDR3 length: 14 residues. Written as DNA, the CDR3 is TGTGCCAGCGGGGTGTCAGGGTCAAACTACGAGCAGTACTTC. This sequence encodes CASGVSGSNYEQYF.

V is TRBV11-2 and J is TRBJ2-3; D is unclear. V lost 6 bases to trimming and J lost 6 bases, with 16 bases between them. Looked up from germline, CDR1 is SGHAT and CDR2 is FQNNGV. CDR3 length: 14 amino acids. The CDR3 protein is CASRPLHSSDTQYF. The CDR3 DNA follows: TGTGCCAGCAGGCCCCTGCATAGTTCTGATACGCAGTATTTT.

This chain connects TRBV7-2 to TRBJ1-3, with D unresolved. Trimming shortened V by 2 bases and J by 0 bases, and 8 bases separated the two germline ends. Germline loops: CDR1 SGHTA, CDR2 FQGNSA. This CDR3 region has 15 residues. CDR3 loop: CASSLRGTSGNTIYF. The CDR3 nucleotides read TGTGCCAGCAGCTTACGGGGTACCTCTGGAAACACCATATATTTT.

J is TRBJ2-3 and V is TRBV2; D is ambiguous. This CDR3 is built from 14 residues. Germline CDR1 is SNHLY and CDR2 is FYNNEI. V lost 3 bases to trimming and J lost 0 bases, with 7 bases between them. The CDR3, as DNA: TGTGCCAGCAGTGATTACTTTAGCACAGATACGCAGTATTTT. Translating it yields CASSDYFSTDTQYF.

V usage is TRBV5-4 and J usage is TRBJ1-1; D unclear. The germline V gene has CDR1 SGHNT and CDR2 YYREEE (reference sequence). V was clipped by 0 bases and J by 2 bases, with 8 bases between them. The CDR3 is 14 amino acids. CDR3 in amino acids: CASSLALGNTEAFF. CDR3 DNA: TGTGCCAGCAGCTTGGCCCTAGGAAACACTGAAGCTTTCTTT.

This chain links TRBV6-6 with TRBJ1-5; TRBD1 is a possible D gene (5 bases). This CDR3 comprises 12 residues. V was shortened by 0 bases and J by 8 bases, with 5 bases between the two germline ends. CDR1 is MNHNY and CDR2 is SVGAGI in the germline V gene (reference sequence). The CDR3 DNA reads as TGTGCCAGCAGTTACTCGGACAAGCCCCAGCATTTT. This gives the protein CASSYSDKPQHF.

This rearrangement joins TRBV28 to TRBJ1-6, with D possibly TRBD1 on 5 matching bases. The V gene's germline CDR1 is MDHEN and CDR2 SYDVKM. The CDR3 runs to 19 residues. The ends were cut back, 5 bases at V and 0 bases at J, with 20 bases in the middle. Written as DNA, the CDR3 is TGTGCCAGCAGTATCGACCCCGGGACTATTAGCTCCTATAATTCACCCCTCCACTTT. Its protein product is CASSIDPGTISSYNSPLHF.

The CDR3 reads CASSQQVYEKLFF. The CDR3 DNA is TGTGCCAGCAGCCAGCAGGTATACGAAAAACTGTTTTTT. The chain joins TRBV14 to TRBJ1-4, with D hard to call. The ends were cut back, 3 bases at V and 8 bases at J, with 10 bases in the middle. In germline, CDR1 is SGHDN, CDR2 FVKESK. This CDR3 comprises 13 residues.

The chain carries TRBV14 and TRBJ1-3; D is ambiguous. This CDR3 contains 13 residues. Germline V CDR1 and CDR2: SGHDN, FVKESK. Trimming shortened V by 3 bases and J by 2 bases, and 5 bases separated the two germline ends. CDR3 in amino acids: CASSHSTGNTIYF. CDR3 sequence (DNA): TGTGCCAGCAGCCACAGTACTGGAAACACCATATATTTT. The whole variable domain, filled in from reference TRBV14 and TRBJ1-3, reads EAGVTQFPSHSVIEKGQTVTLRCDPISGHDNLYWYRRVMGKEIKFLLHFVKESKQDESGMPNNRFLAERTGGTYSTLKVQPAELEDSGVYFCASSHSTGNTIYFGEGSWLTVV.

The chain combines TRBV6-5 with TRBJ2-5; tentatively, D is TRBD2 (5 bases). CDR1 MNHEY and CDR2 SVGAGI come from the germline V gene. The length of the CDR3 is 13 residues. The V end lost 6 bases, the J end lost 2 bases, and 10 bases lay between the germline ends. CDR3 DNA sequence: TGTGCCAGCAGACAAGCGGTACAAGAGACCCAGTACTTC. It yields the protein CASRQAVQETQYF.